This entry describes one T cell receptor (beta chain). Germline CDR1 is ENHRY and CDR2 is SYGVKD. Trimming cost V 6 bases and J 1 base, with 15 bases left between them. The CDR3 consists of 15 residues. This entry comes from a study of response to subunit inactivated influenza vaccine. TCRdb processed the RT-PCR reads anew with MiXCR; each CDR3 protein has one entry. The sample consists of roughly 500,000 distinct CDR3 sequences, around 25% of them appearing once. The sequence was collected from a man between 45 and 60 years old who received an inactivated influenza vaccine. Sequenced material: CD4+ T cells sorted from PBMCs, taken less than 6 days after vaccination. The J gene is TRBJ1-1, the V gene TRBV10-3; possible D gene TRBD1, 5 bases. CDR3 nucleotide sequence: TGTGCCATCAGCTCCCTGGGGCGGGAGAACACTGAAGCTTTCTTT. Amino acids: CAISSLGRENTEAFF.